This record looks at one TCR beta chain sequence and its context. The antigen is unknown. The sample originates from a study of long-term antiretroviral therapy in people with HIV. General observations from the study: The clones with expansion before ART were dominant in the repertoire at all time points.

At least one PBMC sample before ART and at least two after were required. HIV-positive participants all received treatment in the United States. Survey-level immunoSEQ v3.0 assays were run. Some clones are missing from TCRdb's copy, which holds only in-frame ones; the method was immunoSEQ multiplex PCR. Among 5,700 or so clones listed, around 78% were seen once. The V gene lost 2 bases and the J gene lost 2 bases, with 14 bases spanning the gap. Germline V lookup: CDR1 KGHSH, CDR2 LQKENI. The CDR3 runs 16 residues. The TCR originated in a middle-aged man with HIV. The rearrangement joins TRBV18 to TRBJ2-3, with D possibly TRBD1 on 7 matching bases. The source material was unsorted PBMCs, sampled 1.8 years before starting antiretroviral therapy. The CDR3 region is CASSPGGGTFTDTQYF. DNA of the CDR3: TGTGCCAGCTCACCAGGAGGGGGCACTTTCACAGATACGCAGTATTTT.